This T cell receptor beta chain was obtained from a study of blood T cell repertoires in COVID-19. Background on the study: Donors in the United States, Italy and Spain gave samples during acute or convalescent COVID-19. From T cells, B-cell-depleted T cells, or PBMCs came the material, which was cDNA or gDNA.

Study processing details: Nucleated cell number was recorded as an estimate derived from reference gene primer amplification. Profiled with immunoSEQ multiplex PCR; TCRdb holds only in-frame clones, not every one. That table is the source of V, J and clone size, and D and trimming were worked out from the DNA. The profile covers fewer than 130,000 clones, with less than 75% appearing a single time and around 8% taken by the ten largest. This clone was recorded only once. CDR1 and CDR2 (germline): SGDLS, YYNGEE. CDR3 length equals 19 residues. V lost 1 base and J lost 2; bases outside the gene matches: 12.

The receptor comes from a woman aged 55-69 years with acute or convalescent COVID-19. The chain links TRBV9 to TRBJ2-3; 11 bases align to TRBD2. Sequencing was carried out using peripheral blood. CDR3: CASSVQAASGGTYTDTQYF. The CDR3 nucleotides read TGTGCCAGCAGCGTACAAGCGGCTAGCGGGGGGACTTACACAGATACGCAGTATTTT.